A selection of T cell receptor beta chains follows, all from one sample in a study of cytomegalovirus exposure and HLA in healthy donors. Here immunoSEQ multiplex PCR was the method, and the copy in TCRdb shows in-frame clones only, minus some. Here the sample spans a few hundred thousand clones, 80% to 90% being singletons. What was sequenced was PBMCs. These receptor sequences come from a woman between 18 and 29 years old in good health and CMV-seronegative. Each CDR3 is given with its conserved first and last residue. A D gene is named only where the DNA matches it firmly. Not all rows give a size; the values are once, few, many and, for expanded clones, a class.

>15|.|TRBJ2-2|TRBV6-5|TRBD1
CASSYSGQGTGELFF
TGTGCCAGCAGTTACTCGGGACAGGGAACCGGGGAGCTGTTTTTT
>12|once|TRBJ2-7|TRBV11-2|.
CASSFGAYEQYF
TGTGCCAGCAGCTTCGGAGCCTACGAGCAGTACTTC
>15|.|TRBJ2-7|TRBV5-1|.
CASSLVLARSYEQYF
TGCGCCAGCAGCTTGGTGCTAGCCCGATCCTACGAGCAGTACTTC
>11|.|TRBJ2-3|TRBV6-1|.
CASSELRWQYF
TGTGCCAGCAGTGAATTGAGGTGGCAGTATTTT
>16|.|TRBJ1-1|TRBV28|TRBD1
CASSAGDRVFGTEAFF
TGTGCCAGCAGTGCGGGGGACAGGGTATTTGGCACTGAAGCTTTCTTT
>14|.|TRBJ2-2|TRBV29-1|.
CSVGAGQNTGELFF
TGCAGCGTTGGAGCCGGACAAAACACCGGGGAGCTGTTTTTT
>13|.|TRBJ2-7|TRBV5-1|.
CASSLEGPYEQYF
TGCGCCAGCAGCTTGGAGGGGCCCTACGAGCAGTACTTC
>14|.|TRBJ1-5|TRBV5-1|.
CASSLGPGNQPQHF
TGCGCCAGCAGCTTGGGGCCGGGAAATCAGCCCCAGCATTTT
>16|.|TRBJ1-2|TRBV11-2|.
CASSQASSGSNYGYTF
TGTGCCAGCAGCCAAGCCTCCTCGGGGAGTAACTATGGCTACACCTTC
>14|once|TRBJ1-3|TRBV2|TRBD1
CASTPGQYRNTIYF
TGTGCCAGCACCCCGGGACAGTATCGAAACACCATATATTTT
>12|.|TRBJ1-2|TRBV7-9|.
CASSRDNYGYTF
TGTGCCAGCTCAAGAGATAACTATGGCTACACCTTC
>14|.|TRBJ2-7|TRBV7-3|TRBD2
CASSSDSAGGGQYF
TGTGCCAGCAGCTCCGACTCCGCGGGGGGCGGGCAGTACTTC
>14|once|TRBJ2-7|TRBV9|.
CASSVSSGAYEQYF
TGTGCCAGCAGCGTTTCATCAGGGGCCTACGAGCAGTACTTC
>14|.|TRBJ1-1|TRBV27|.
CASSFMGGPAEAFF
TGTGCCAGCAGTTTCATGGGGGGGCCCGCTGAAGCTTTCTTT
>11|once|TRBJ1-1|TRBV29-1|.
CSVPTGAEAFF
TGCAGCGTGCCGACAGGCGCTGAAGCTTTCTTT
>13|once|TRBJ1-6|TRBV7-8|.
CASSFTENSPLHF
TGTGCCAGCAGCTTTACTGAGAATTCACCCCTCCACTTT
>15|.|TRBJ1-2|TRBV4-3|.
CASSQVQEFNYGYTF
TGCGCCAGCAGCCAAGTCCAAGAGTTTAACTATGGCTACACCTTC
>14|few|TRBJ1-2|TRBV29-1|.
CSVLWTPSVGGYTF
TGCAGCGTTCTCTGGACTCCCTCGGTAGGTGGCTACACCTTC
>14|few|TRBJ2-7|TRBV27|TRBD2
CASSGLAGAYEQYF
TGTGCCAGCAGTGGACTAGCGGGAGCGTACGAGCAGTACTTC
>14|many|TRBJ1-6|TRBV5-6|.
CASGPGEGDSPLHF
TGTGCCAGCGGACCAGGGGAGGGGGATTCACCCCTCCACTTT
>15|many|TRBJ1-1|TRBV21-1|.
CASSNRTGVNTEAFF
TGTGCCAGCAGCAACCGGACAGGGGTGAACACTGAAGCTTTCTTT
>16|.|TRBJ2-7|TRBV27|.
CASSLLGGAQTYEQYF
TGTGCCAGCAGTTTATTAGGCGGGGCGCAAACCTACGAGCAGTACTTC
>14|once|TRBJ2-5|TRBV7-2|.
CASSLGRVQETQYF
TGTGCCAGCAGCTTAGGCAGGGTTCAAGAGACCCAGTACTTC
>13|.|TRBJ2-7|TRBV10-3|TRBD1
CAIRIGTAYEQYF
TGTGCCATCAGGATTGGGACAGCGTACGAGCAGTACTTC
>13|few|TRBJ2-7|TRBV6-7|.
CASSSCYSHEQYF
TGTGCCAGCAGTTCCTGTTATAGCCACGAGCAGTACTTC
>13|.|TRBJ2-2|TRBV19|.
CASSIVRRAELFF
TGTGCCAGTAGTATAGTTAGGAGGGCGGAGCTGTTTTTT
>16|.|TRBJ2-7|TRBV7-8|TRBD2
CASSLELREVEYEQYF
TGTGCCAGCAGCTTAGAGCTGCGGGAGGTAGAGTACGAGCAGTACTTC
>17|.|TRBJ2-4|TRBV27|TRBD2
CASSSVGWGGAKNIQYF
TGTGCCAGCAGTTCCGTGGGGTGGGGGGGAGCCAAAAACATTCAGTACTTC
>15|.|TRBJ1-1|TRBV6-5|TRBD1
CASRMDRTMNTEAFF
TGTGCCAGCAGGATGGACAGGACAATGAACACTGAAGCTTTCTTT
>17|.|TRBJ2-1|TRBV27|TRBD1
CASRHLRQGLGDNEQFF
TGTGCCAGCAGGCATCTTCGACAGGGTTTGGGTGACAATGAGCAGTTCTTC
>14|.|TRBJ2-2|TRBV13|.
CASTRGVGAGELFF
TGTGCCAGCACACGCGGGGTAGGGGCCGGGGAGCTGTTTTTT
>14|few|TRBJ2-7|TRBV10-2|TRBD2
CASIGGGANYEQYF
TGCGCCAGCATCGGCGGGGGTGCAAACTACGAGCAGTACTTC
>16|.|TRBJ2-7|TRBV4-1|TRBD2
CASSPLAGVQLYEQYF
TGCGCCAGCTCCCCTCTAGCGGGAGTTCAATTGTACGAGCAGTACTTC
>13|many|TRBJ1-2|TRBV10-1|.
CASSTDRYYGYTF
TGCGCCAGCAGTACCGACAGGTACTATGGCTACACCTTC
>13|.|TRBJ2-7|TRBV2|TRBD2
CASSDGGRYEQYF
TGTGCCAGCAGTGACGGGGGGAGGTACGAGCAGTACTTC
>17|.|TRBJ1-1|TRBV27|.
CASSLSPGRQGGTEAFF
TGTGCCAGCAGTTTATCCCCCGGGCGGCAGGGAGGGACTGAAGCTTTCTTT
>15|.|TRBJ1-5|TRBV10-1|.
CASKSQAMSNQPQHF
TGCGCCAGCAAGTCACAGGCGATGAGCAATCAGCCCCAGCATTTT
>16|.|TRBJ2-3|TRBV18|.
CASSPEEGPWPDTQYF
TGTGCCAGCTCACCAGAGGAGGGGCCTTGGCCGGATACGCAGTATTTT
>14|.|TRBJ2-2|TRBV7-7|.
CASSSGTPPGELFF
TGTGCCAGCAGCTCCGGGACTCCTCCAGGGGAGCTGTTTTTT
>14|few|TRBJ2-7|TRBV5-1|.
CASNYGGGTYEQYF
TGCGCCAGCAATTATGGCGGGGGCACCTACGAGCAGTACTTC
>13|.|TRBJ1-2|TRBV6-4|.
CASSPDRTYGYTF
TGTGCCAGCAGTCCCGACAGGACCTATGGCTACACCTTC
>20|.|TRBJ1-5|TRBV19|TRBD1
CASRDISYRTGESSNQPQHF
TGTGCCAGTAGAGATATATCTTATCGGACAGGGGAAAGTAGCAATCAGCCCCAGCATTTT
>16|.|TRBJ2-7|TRBV7-6|.
CASSLGSGGYSYEQYF
TGTGCCAGCAGCTTAGGGTCTGGGGGCTATTCCTACGAGCAGTACTTC
>17|.|TRBJ2-5|TRBV2|.
CASSSDHDRSAEETQYF
TGTGCCAGCAGCTCCGACCACGACAGATCCGCGGAGGAGACCCAGTACTTC
>14|.|TRBJ2-3|TRBV5-6|.
CASSLRRVRDTQYF
TGTGCCAGCAGCTTGAGGAGGGTGAGGGATACGCAGTATTTT
>16|.|TRBJ1-3|TRBV4-2|.
CASSSRQSASGNTIYF
TGTGCCAGCAGCTCCCGACAGTCCGCCTCTGGAAACACCATATATTTT
>15|.|TRBJ2-1|TRBV11-3|.
CASSSDLSSYNEQFF
TGTGCCAGCAGCTCGGACTTGAGCTCCTACAATGAGCAGTTCTTC
>13|.|TRBJ2-3|TRBV7-3|TRBD1
CASRFQGEDTQYF
TGTGCCAGCAGGTTCCAGGGGGAGGATACGCAGTATTTT
>17|.|TRBJ2-7|TRBV5-6|TRBD1
CASSLQLTGVTTGERYF
TGTGCCAGCAGCTTGCAATTGACAGGGGTGACCACCGGGGAGCGGTACTTC
>18|.|TRBJ2-5|TRBV7-2|TRBD2
CASSLALFPRGDQETQYF
TGTGCCAGCAGCTTAGCGCTGTTCCCGCGGGGGGACCAAGAGACCCAGTACTTC